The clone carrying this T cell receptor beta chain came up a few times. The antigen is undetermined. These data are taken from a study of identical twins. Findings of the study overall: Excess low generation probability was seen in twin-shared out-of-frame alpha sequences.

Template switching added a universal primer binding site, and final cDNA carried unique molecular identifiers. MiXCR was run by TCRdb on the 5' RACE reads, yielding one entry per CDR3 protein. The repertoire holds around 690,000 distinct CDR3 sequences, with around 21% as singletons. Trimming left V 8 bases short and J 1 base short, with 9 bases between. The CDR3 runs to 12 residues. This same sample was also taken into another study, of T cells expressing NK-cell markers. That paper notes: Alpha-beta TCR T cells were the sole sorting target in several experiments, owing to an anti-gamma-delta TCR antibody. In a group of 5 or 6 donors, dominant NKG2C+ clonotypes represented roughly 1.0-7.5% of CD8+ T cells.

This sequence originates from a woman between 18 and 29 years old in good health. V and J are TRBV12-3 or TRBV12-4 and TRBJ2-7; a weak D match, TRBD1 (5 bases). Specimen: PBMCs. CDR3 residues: CASQQDSYEQYF. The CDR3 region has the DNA TGTGCCAGCCAACAGGATTCCTACGAGCAGTACTTC.